Below are 21 T cell receptor beta chains sequenced from a single sample in a study of T cell responses to AZD1222 COVID-19 vaccine. The method was immunoSEQ multiplex PCR; TCRdb's version includes in-frame clones alone and lacks a portion of them. The sample lists about 92,000 clones, around 89% occurring once. Sequences were derived from peripheral blood, sampled on day 0 of AZD1222 vaccination. The receptors shown here come from an adult in good health.

This clone was detected only once. The chain uses TRBV6-5 and TRBJ1-2; unclear D gene. V was pared by 6 bases and J by 4 bases, with 15 bases between. Germline values: CDR1 MNHEY, CDR2 SVGAGI. The CDR3 sequence is 14 residues long. This CDR3 is CASSVSVIGYGYTF. CDR3 sequence (DNA): TGTGCCAGCAGCGTCTCCGTTATAGGCTATGGCTACACCTTC.

V usage is TRBV10-2 and J usage is TRBJ2-7; 11 bases line up with TRBD2. Germline CDR1 WSHSY, CDR2 SAAADI. The CDR3 covers 16 residues. V dropped 3 bases and J dropped 2; count of bases not matched to a gene: 6. CDR3 amino acids: CASSDLVTSGTYEQYF. As DNA, the CDR3 is TGCGCCAGCAGTGATCTAGTGACTAGCGGGACCTACGAGCAGTACTTC.

The rearrangement uses TRBV9 and TRBJ2-2; tentatively, D is TRBD2 (5 bases). Trimming pared 4 bases from V and 2 bases from J, leaving 15 bases between. Germline CDR1 is SGDLS and CDR2 is YYNGEE. This CDR3 contains 16 residues. The CDR3 reads CASSPRPLANTGELFF. In DNA form, the CDR3 reads TGTGCCAGCAGCCCGAGACCGCTAGCTAACACCGGGGAGCTGTTTTTT.

The V gene is TRBV14, the J gene TRBJ1-1; a possible D gene is TRBD1 (6 bases). The CDR3 is made up of 13 amino acids. In germline, CDR1 is SGHDN, CDR2 FVKESK. Trimming left V 2 bases short and J 5 bases short, with 9 bases between. This CDR3 is CASSQPGATEAFF. The CDR3 coding sequence is TGTGCCAGCAGCCAACCGGGGGCGACTGAAGCTTTCTTT.

The rearrangement uses TRBV19 and TRBJ1-6; D might be TRBD1 (5 bases). The germline V gene has CDR1 LNHDA and CDR2 SQIVND (reference sequence). Trimming removed 5 bases from V and 6 bases from J, with 11 bases in between. The CDR3 spans 14 residues. CDR3: CASSGQSVNSPLHF. In DNA form, the CDR3 reads TGTGCCAGTAGTGGACAAAGCGTTAATTCACCCCTCCACTTT.

The chain uses TRBV28 and TRBJ2-3, with D tentatively TRBD2 (6 bases). The CDR3 runs to 15 residues. The germline gives CDR1 MDHEN, CDR2 SYDVKM. V was cut by 5 bases and J by 4 bases, with 16 bases left in between. CDR3 protein: CASSTRREDSDTQYF. DNA for the CDR3: TGTGCCAGCAGTACAAGGAGGGAGGACTCAGATACGCAGTATTTT. Complete variable domain (other parts from reference TRBV28 and TRBJ2-3): DVKVTQSSRYLVKRTGEKVFLECVQDMDHENMFWYRQDPGLGLRLIYFSYDVKMKEKGDIPEGYSVSREKKERFSLILESASTNQTSMYLCASSTRREDSDTQYFGPGTRLTVL.

V is TRBV4-2 and J is TRBJ1-4, with 9 bases lining up with TRBD1. The CDR3 is made up of 15 amino acids. The V and J ends lost 6 bases and 6 bases, in that order; junction bases with no gene match: 8. CDR1 is LGHNA, CDR2 YNFKEQ, per germline. The CDR3 nucleotides are TGTGCCAGCAGACTCCAGGACAGGGGCGATGAAAAACTGTTTTTT. It specifies CASRLQDRGDEKLFF.

The chain couples TRBV5-1 to TRBJ1-3; perhaps TRBD1 as D (5 bases). Germline CDR1 is SGHRS and CDR2 is YFSETQ. V was clipped by 0 bases and J by 2 bases, with 9 bases between them. The CDR3 has 15 residues. CDR3 sequence reads: CASSLVGRTGNTIYF. As DNA, the CDR3 is TGCGCCAGCAGCTTGGTGGGGCGAACTGGAAACACCATATATTTT.

V usage is TRBV5-8 and J usage is TRBJ1-1; D call uncertain. Trimming removed 0 bases from V and 2 bases from J, with 8 bases in between. This CDR3 region has 14 residues. From germline, CDR1 is SGHTS and CDR2 YDEGEE. CDR3 amino acids: CASSLERANTEAFF. Here the CDR3 DNA reads TGTGCCAGCAGCTTGGAAAGGGCTAACACTGAAGCTTTCTTT.

V usage is TRBV5-1 and J usage is TRBJ2-1; D unresolved. This CDR3 spans 14 amino acids. V was cut by 4 bases and J by 6 bases, with 14 bases left in between. The germline V gene has CDR1 SGHRS and CDR2 YFSETQ. The CDR3 nucleotides read TGCGCCAGCAGCCGTTCCGGGTCGATCAATGAGCAGTTCTTC. Protein product: CASSRSGSINEQFF.

The J gene is TRBJ2-7, the V gene TRBV28; TRBD2 agrees at 10 bases. The CDR3 runs 16 residues. V trimming: 3 bases; J trimming: 0 bases; junction bases outside the gene matches: 5. Germline lookup yields CDR1 MDHEN and CDR2 SYDVKM. The CDR3 protein is CASSFSLAGLSYEQYF. CDR3 bases: TGTGCCAGCAGTTTCTCACTAGCGGGGCTCTCCTACGAGCAGTACTTC.

V and J are TRBV18 and TRBJ1-1; D is ambiguous. Trimming shortened V by 0 bases and J by 2 bases, and 4 bases separated the two germline ends. CDR1 and CDR2 from the germline V gene are KGHSH and LQKENI. The CDR3 totals 13 residues. The CDR3 nucleotides read TGTGCCAGCTCACCACCGCCAAACACTGAAGCTTTCTTT. Translated: CASSPPPNTEAFF.

V is TRBV3-1 (or the pseudogene TRBV3-2) and J is TRBJ1-1, with 7 bases that match TRBD1. Trimming at V came to 2 bases and at J to 3 bases, leaving 6 bases not matched to a gene. The CDR3 is made up of 15 amino acids. Germline lookup yields CDR1 LGHDT and CDR2 YNNKEL (reference sequence). CDR3 sequence: CASSQIRGYDTEAFF. The CDR3, as DNA: TGTGCCAGCAGCCAAATCAGGGGGTATGACACTGAAGCTTTCTTT.

CDR3 in amino acids: CASSLADGLMRGEQYF. Here the CDR3 DNA reads TGTGCCAGCAGCTTGGCCGACGGGCTCATGCGGGGCGAGCAGTACTTC. The rearrangement links TRBV5-6 to TRBJ2-7, with D maybe TRBD2 (6 bases). V lost 0 bases, J lost 6 bases, and 19 bases lay in between. From germline, CDR1 is SGHDT and CDR2 YYEEEE. This CDR3 is built from 16 residues.

The chain is built from TRBV28 and TRBJ1-2, with D unclear. Between the trimmed V and J ends, which lost 5 bases and 6 bases, there was a span of 13 bases. Germline-derived CDR1 and CDR2 are MDHEN and SYDVKM. This CDR3 has 13 amino acids. The CDR3 here is CASSQEAGNGYTF. For the CDR3, the DNA is TGTGCCAGCAGTCAAGAGGCGGGGAATGGCTACACCTTC.

This chain uses TRBV29-1 with TRBJ1-1; no firm D call. The CDR3 consists of 11 residues. Trimming took off 3 bases at V and 4 bases at J, with 6 bases between the two ends. Germline V gives CDR1 SQVTM, CDR2 ANQGSEA. This chain's CDR3 is CSVDTGTEAFF. Here the CDR3 DNA reads TGCAGCGTTGACACGGGCACTGAAGCTTTCTTT. The whole variable domain, filled in from reference TRBV29-1 and TRBJ1-1, reads SAVISQKPSRDICQRGTSLTIQCQVDSQVTMMFWYRQQPGQSLTLIATANQGSEATYESGFVIDKFPISRPNLTFSTLTVSNMSPEDSSIYLCSVDTGTEAFFGQGTRLTVV.

The chain combines TRBV2 with TRBJ2-7; D unresolved. CDR1 is SNHLY and CDR2 is FYNNEI in the germline V gene. The CDR3 loop spans 14 amino acids. V dropped 1 base and J dropped 3 bases, with 10 bases sitting between them. CDR3 bases: TGTGCCAGCAGTGAAGAGGACGGAAGCTACGAGCAGTACTTC. Its translation: CASSEEDGSYEQYF. Supplemented by reference TRBV2 and TRBJ2-7, the full variable domain reads EPEVTQTPSHQVTQMGQEVILRCVPISNHLYFYWYRQILGQKVEFLVSFYNNEISEKSEIFDDQFSVERPDGSNFTLKIRSTKLEDSAMYFCASSEEDGSYEQYFGPGTRLTVT.

This clone was detected once. The chain is built from TRBV9 and TRBJ2-1, with TRBD2 matching over 8 bases. The CDR3 has 17 residues. Trimming at V came to 0 bases and at J to 9 bases, leaving 14 bases not matched to a gene. The germline V gene has CDR1 SGDLS and CDR2 YYNGEE. CDR3 protein: CASSVGRERETRPEQFF. The CDR3 DNA reads as TGTGCCAGCAGCGTAGGTAGGGAGCGGGAGACTCGCCCTGAGCAGTTCTTC.

V gene TRBV18 combines with J gene TRBJ2-7; D unclear. CDR1 and CDR2 from the germline V gene are KGHSH and LQKENI. The length of the CDR3 is 14 residues. V was trimmed by 2 bases and J by 2 bases, leaving 10 bases between them. DNA for the CDR3: TGTGCCAGCTCACCATTGCCAGGAACCTACGAGCAGTACTTC. Its translation: CASSPLPGTYEQYF.

The rearrangement links TRBV5-4 to TRBJ2-5; D ambiguous. The CDR3 is 12 amino acids. The germline V and J ends were trimmed by 3 bases and 2 bases, with 5 bases remaining between them. Germline V gene data show CDR1 as SGHNT and CDR2 as YYREEE (reference sequence). The CDR3 region has the DNA TGTGCCAGCAGCTCAGGTCAAGAGACCCAGTACTTC. Translating it yields CASSSGQETQYF. Full variable domain (remainder filled in from reference TRBV5-4 and TRBJ2-5): ETGVTQSPTHLIKTRGQQVTLRCSSQSGHNTVSWYQQALGQGPQFIFQYYREEENGRGNFPPRFSGLQFPNYSSELNVNALELDDSALYLCASSSGQETQYFGPGTRLLVL.

The J gene is TRBJ1-5, the V gene TRBV18; D is unclear. This CDR3 is 14 amino acids long. V lost 2 bases, J lost 2 bases, and 7 bases lay in between. Germline CDR1 KGHSH, CDR2 LQKENI. CDR3 sequence: CASSPTQGNQPQHF. CDR3 DNA sequence: TGTGCCAGCTCACCAACACAAGGCAATCAGCCCCAGCATTTT.